This passage covers 15 T cell receptor beta chains from one sample sequenced in a study of T cell responses to AZD1222 COVID-19 vaccine (dated by TCRdb to the early 2020s). The library was obtained by the immunoSEQ multiplex PCR assay. TCRdb holds this immuneACCESS table with in-frame rearrangements only. Some clones are missing; in checked studies, unresolved V genes explain under half, and the rest has no known cause. The sample table lists fewer than 90,000 clones, 70% to 90% of them with a count of one. In total, the top ten clones hold approximately 11% of the sample. Interpreted using the paper, the time point label stands for: baseline before first vaccination. Sequencing was performed on peripheral blood, taken on day 0 of AZD1222 vaccination. These receptors were taken from an adult in good health.

The rearrangement joins TRBV7-2 to TRBJ2-3, with unresolved D. The V end lost 1 base, the J end lost 1 base, and 15 bases lay between the germline ends. The CDR3 sequence is 17 residues long. The germline CDR1 and CDR2 sequences are SGHTA and FQGNSA. Here the CDR3 DNA reads TGTGCCAGCAGCTTAGATGGACGGACGCAGGGCACAGATACGCAGTATTTT. As protein: CASSLDGRTQGTDTQYF.

The rearrangement uses TRBV7-2 and TRBJ2-7; 8 bases agree with TRBD1. V lost 4 bases, J lost 1 base, and 9 bases stayed unmatched. CDR1 and CDR2 (germline): SGHTA, FQGNSA. The length of the CDR3 is 16 residues. CDR3 residues: CASSSAPRGLSYEQYF. The CDR3 DNA follows: TGTGCCAGCAGCTCAGCCCCCAGGGGGCTATCCTACGAGCAGTACTTC.

The chain couples TRBV14 to TRBJ1-3; 8 nucleotides match TRBD1. Germline V gene sequence: CDR1 SGHDN, CDR2 FVKESK. V lost 1 base and J lost 4; bases outside the gene matches: 12. The CDR3 length is 18 residues. The CDR3 here is CASSQVSWTGRSGNTIYF. The DNA of the CDR3 is TGTGCCAGCAGCCAAGTGAGTTGGACAGGGCGTTCCGGAAACACCATATATTTT. Based on the CDR3 plus reference TRBV14 and TRBJ1-3, the full variable domain is EAGVTQFPSHSVIEKGQTVTLRCDPISGHDNLYWYRRVMGKEIKFLLHFVKESKQDESGMPNNRFLAERTGGTYSTLKVQPAELEDSGVYFCASSQVSWTGRSGNTIYFGEGSWLTVV.

The chain recombines TRBV5-1 with TRBJ1-1, with a possible D match to TRBD1 (5 bases). The ends were cut back, 1 base at V and 1 base at J, with 5 bases in the middle. The CDR3 loop spans 13 amino acids. Germline-derived CDR1 and CDR2 are SGHRS and YFSETQ. This CDR3 reads CASSLTGNTEAFF. CDR3 bases: TGCGCCAGCAGCTTGACAGGGAACACTGAAGCTTTCTTT.

This rearrangement joins TRBV3-1 (or the pseudogene TRBV3-2) to TRBJ2-2, with D maybe TRBD2 (5 bases). Trimming pared 6 bases from V and 5 bases from J, leaving 16 bases between. Per the germline V gene, CDR1 is LGHDT and CDR2 is YNNKEL (reference sequence). CDR3 size: 15 residues. In DNA form, the CDR3 reads TGTGCCAGCAGTAAAAGGGCCGGGGTTACCGGGGAGCTGTTTTTT. It codes for CASSKRAGVTGELFF.

The chain joins TRBV6-4 to TRBJ2-2; no clear D gene. Germline V gene lookup returns CDR1 MRHNA and CDR2 SNTAGT. This CDR3 is 14 amino acids long. Trimming left V 4 bases short and J 1 base short, with 7 bases between. The CDR3 loop is CASSGEMNTGELFF. CDR3 coding DNA: TGTGCCAGCAGTGGAGAGATGAACACCGGGGAGCTGTTTTTT.

The genes are TRBV6-1 and TRBJ1-5, with D unclear. The ends were cut back, 0 bases at V and 5 bases at J, with 8 bases in the middle. Per germline, CDR1 MNHNS and CDR2 SASEGT. The CDR3 covers 14 residues. The CDR3 DNA follows: TGTGCCAGCAGTGAAGCGTCTCCACATCAGCCCCAGCATTTT. Protein sequence: CASSEASPHQPQHF.

The chain carries TRBV18 and TRBJ2-2; maybe TRBD2 (5 bases). Germline CDR1 reads KGHSH; CDR2 reads LQKENI. Trimming removed 2 bases from V and 4 bases from J, with 8 bases in between. The CDR3 runs 14 residues. The CDR3 coding sequence is TGTGCCAGCTCACCAAACGAGGGCACCGGGGAGCTGTTTTTT. Its translation is CASSPNEGTGELFF. The variable domain in full, with the rest retrieved from reference TRBV18 and TRBJ2-2, is NAGVMQNPRHLVRRRGQEARLRCSPMKGHSHVYWYRQLPEEGLKFMVYLQKENIIDESGMPKERFSAEFPKEGPSILRIQQVVRGDSAAYFCASSPNEGTGELFFGEGSRLTVL.

The sample holds a few counts of this clone. This chain joins TRBV11-2 and TRBJ1-5, with no clear D. CDR3 length: 13 amino acids. Germline V gene sequence: CDR1 SGHAT, CDR2 FQNNGV. Trimming pared 1 base from V and 4 bases from J, leaving 5 bases between. DNA for the CDR3: TGTGCCAGCAGCTTAGGACAAAATCAGCCCCAGCATTTT. This codes for CASSLGQNQPQHF.

The rearrangement links TRBV11-2 to TRBJ2-1; TRBD2 aligns across 11 bases. Germline CDR1 and CDR2: SGHAT and FQNNGV. The V gene end was trimmed by 5 bases and the J gene end by 6 bases; junction bases not matched to a gene: 6. This CDR3 spans 15 amino acids. The CDR3 sequence is CASSARLAGSNEQFF. The CDR3 DNA sequence: TGTGCCAGCAGCGCCCGACTAGCGGGGAGCAATGAGCAGTTCTTC.

The chain has TRBV6-5 and TRBJ2-7; tentative D call: TRBD1 (5 bases). Looked up from germline, CDR1 is MNHEY and CDR2 is SVGAGI. The CDR3 is 13 residues long. Trimming stripped 7 bases from V and 6 bases from J, with 16 bases between. The CDR3 DNA reads as TGTGCCAGCACCGCCGCAGGGTATTCCGAGCAGTACGTC. Its translation: CASTAAGYSEQYV.

The chain carries TRBV2 and TRBJ2-2, with 9 bases matching TRBD1. Per the germline V gene, CDR1 is SNHLY and CDR2 is FYNNEI. With V trimmed by 6 bases and J by 5 bases, 7 bases remained unmatched. The CDR3 contains 15 residues. The CDR3 nucleotides read TGTGCCAGCAGGGCAAGACAGGGGGAGACCGGGGAGCTGTTTTTT. This gives the protein CASRARQGETGELFF.

The chain is built from TRBV19 and TRBJ2-5; D is unresolved. Germline V gene lookup returns CDR1 LNHDA and CDR2 SQIVND (reference sequence). Trimming cost V 2 bases and J 5 bases, with 9 bases left between them. The CDR3 has 13 amino acids. The chain's CDR3 is CASSIQVMETQYF. In DNA form, the CDR3 reads TGTGCCAGTAGTATACAGGTTATGGAGACCCAGTACTTC. Full variable domain (outside the CDR3, taken from reference TRBV19 and TRBJ2-5): DGGITQSPKYLFRKEGQNVTLSCEQNLNHDAMYWYRQDPGQGLRLIYYSQIVNDFQKGDIAEGYSVSREKKESFPLTVTSAQKNPTAFYLCASSIQVMETQYFGPGTRLLVL.

This clone was counted once. This chain joins TRBV10-3 and TRBJ1-2; tentatively, D is TRBD1 (5 bases). The V end was cut by 10 bases, the J end by 4 bases, with 22 bases between. Per germline, CDR1 ENHRY and CDR2 SYGVKD. The CDR3 length is 15 residues. The CDR3 nucleotides read TGTGCCACAAAATCCCGGGACCGTACCCTCTATGGCTACACCTTC. Translation gives CATKSRDRTLYGYTF.

This clone has just one count. The chain links TRBV2 to TRBJ2-1, with 13 bases fitting TRBD2. The V gene's germline CDR1 is SNHLY and CDR2 FYNNEI. Trimming removed 6 bases from V and 9 bases from J; junction bases left unmatched: 8. The CDR3 spans 15 residues. The CDR3 DNA sequence: TGTGCCAGCAGGCAGGGACTAGCGGGGTCGGGTGAGCAGTTCTTC. This gives the protein CASRQGLAGSGEQFF.